What follows describes a single T cell receptor (beta chain). It lacks a known antigen. No much larger clonotype is one base removed from it; base qualities were not supplied. V was cut back by 6 bases and J by 1 base, leaving a gap of 14 bases between them. From the cysteine through the phenylalanine, the CDR3 covers 15 amino acids. Only the CDR3 region is kept as DNA, spanning 45 bases read in frame from base 1. The germline V gene yields MDHEN for CDR1 and SYDVKM for CDR2. From each donor, a single peripheral blood sample of about 120 mL on average was drawn into heparinised tubes. A BD FACSAria II was used to sort naive, central memory, regulatory and stem cell-like memory CD4+ T cells with a panel that included CD45RO, CCR7, CD25, CD127, CD95 and CD27. All sorted populations exceeded 95% purity. Right away, PBMCs were isolated by Lymphoprep density gradient centrifugation and were stained directly, with no culture step. So that batch effects would be minimized, each experiment stained and sorted samples in pairs, pairing one healthy donor with one patient.

The sample comes from a study of beta chain features in type 1 diabetes (dated by TCRdb to between 2018 and 2020). In the study overall: No differences in mean age, gender distribution, total cell number or subset yield were found between patients and healthy donors. A total of some 100,000,000 sorted cells were examined across all samples, and the number of cells per subset was strongly correlated with RNA yield. The study compared the TCRB repertoires of sorted circulating CD4+ T cell subsets in recently diagnosed type 1 diabetes patients with those in matched healthy donors. Regulatory and stem cell-like memory subsets were isolated from only 8 patients and roughly 8 healthy donors, whereas naive and central memory subsets came from all 30 or so donors. The paper's findings and limits, for the study overall: Naive, central memory and regulatory TCRB repertoires appeared more similar among patients than among healthy donors. Type 1 diabetes patients showed a moderate but significant shortening of TCRB CDR3 length in all four CD4+ subsets. Shorter templates might be favored by PCR, yet because patient and control samples were amplified and corrected together, any such skew would affect both groups equally. Only small numbers of individuals were included in the HLA sub-analyses, which left unresolved whether HLA type had any influence on TCRB rearrangement. Because cDNA was sequenced instead of genomic DNA, activated cells with high expression could be over-represented, although the groups did not differ in activation or CD3 levels. Patients with type 1 diabetes made fewer insertions and deleted more nucleotides at VDJ recombination sites, implying thymic rearrangement abnormalities.

The entire amount of isolated RNA was reverse transcribed using the High Capacity cDNA Reverse Transcription Kit, so the sequenced TCRB transcripts were expressed ones. Deep immunoSEQ sequencing was applied to naive, central memory and regulatory T cell samples, giving an average of roughly 3.5 million total reads per sample. After sorted cells were lysed in RLT buffer, RNA was extracted with DNase-treated RNeasy Micro or Mini kits, with the choice depending on cell number. Each cell subset was processed on its own to prevent cross-contamination, while patient and healthy donor samples were processed together. The immunoSEQ multiplex PCR was used to amplify TCRB sequences from cDNA, generating 87-bp fragments that spanned the CDR3 region. Sequencing of the amplicons was done on the Illumina HiSeq platform. The paper's data handling went like this. Synthetic template baselines were used to correct PCR bias computationally, reads within Hamming distance 2 were collapsed, and singletons that could not be merged were discarded. Reads were aligned to IMGT to assign V, D and J genes, CDR3 length, and insertions or deletions at six rearrangement sites. Within each subset, clonotype counts were normalized to sorted cell number, after which true diversity and Gini coefficients were computed with the tcR R package. The overlap coefficient, calculated on TCRB nucleotide sequences, was used to quantify repertoire sharing. The table comes from immuneACCESS by way of TCRdb, which keeps in-frame sequences with V and J called. Part of the clones is missing from these tables; in studies checked, under half for an unresolved V gene and the rest for unknown reasons. The D gene and trimming were derived from the DNA, and the V and J assignments and clone size from that table. Across this sample there are around 280,000 clones, with around 7.8% seen only once. More than 0.8% of the sample belongs to the ten largest clones.

This clonotype was sampled from a woman aged 18-29 years in good health. The rearrangement combines TRBV28 with TRBJ2-3, with the D call tentatively TRBD1 or TRBD2, each fitting 5 bases. The sample was central memory CD4+ T cells from blood. The CDR3 reads CASRTWGSGTDTQYF. The nucleotides read TGTGCCAGCAGGACCTGGGGGTCGGGCACAGATACGCAGTATTTT.